The next 7 T cell receptor beta chains were all read from a single sample in a study of CD8 T cells in ankylosing spondylitis. Findings of the study overall: Characteristic, it appeared, of ankylosing spondylitis blood was a TCR beta motif of eight or nine highly homologous variants.

No cognate antigen is known for these TCRs. From the 5' RACE reads, TCRdb called clonotypes with MiXCR, one entry per CDR3 protein. Of hundreds of thousands of distinct CDR3 sequences in the sample, about a sixth are singletons; the top ten hold about two fifths. The sequenced material came from blood, either unsorted or a sorted T cell fraction (not recorded which). The source of these receptors is a male donor with ankylosing spondylitis.

CDR3 sequence: CASSDRLAESSYEQYF. Written as DNA, the CDR3 is TGTGCCAGCAGTGACAGACTAGCGGAATCCTCCTACGAGCAGTACTTC. V is TRBV2 and J is TRBJ2-7; TRBD2 aligns across 9 bases. V trimming: 3 bases; J trimming: 0 bases; junction bases outside the gene matches: 6. Germline assignment: CDR1 SNHLY and CDR2 FYNNEI. The length of the CDR3 is 16 residues.

The chain combines TRBV6-5 with TRBJ1-2; D gene unclear. The CDR3 runs 14 residues. V lost 2 bases, J lost 1 base, and 8 bases lay in between. In germline, CDR1 is MNHEY, CDR2 SVGAGI. The chain's CDR3 is CASSYVGSNYGYTF. The CDR3 DNA follows: TGTGCCAGCAGTTACGTGGGGAGTAACTATGGCTACACCTTC.

The chain recombines TRBV29-1 with TRBJ2-2; D unresolved. V lost 4 bases and J 3 bases, leaving 9 bases between the germline ends. The germline V gene has CDR1 SQVTM and CDR2 ANQGSEA. CDR3 length equals 13 residues. The CDR3 DNA follows: TGCAGCGTTGTAGACATATACACCGGGGAGCTGTTTTTT. Translation gives CSVVDIYTGELFF.

CDR3 bases: TGCAGTGCGAACAGGGGTTACTATGGCTACACCTTC. Translating gives CSANRGYYGYTF. The chain recombines TRBV20-1 with TRBJ1-2; TRBD1 matches at 7 bases. Trimming removed 6 bases from V and 3 bases from J; junction bases left unmatched: 4. Germline CDR1 DFQATT, CDR2 SNEGSKA (reference sequence). This CDR3 is 12 amino acids long.

This clonotype has only a few counts. This chain joins TRBV9 and TRBJ1-5; D is unresolved. This CDR3 comprises 15 residues. Trimming left V 0 bases short and J 7 bases short, with 14 bases between. Germline CDR1 SGDLS, CDR2 YYNGEE. The CDR3 loop reads CASSVGGSANQPQHF. The CDR3 bases are TGTGCCAGCAGCGTAGGAGGGTCTGCGAACCAGCCCCAGCATTTT.

This clonotype has at least ten counts. The chain carries TRBV30 and TRBJ1-2; unclear D gene. This CDR3 region has 13 residues. Trimming took off 4 bases at V and 3 bases at J, with 12 bases between the two ends. Looked up from germline, CDR1 is GTSNPN and CDR2 is SVGIG (reference sequence). DNA for the CDR3: TGTGCCTGGATGAGGGTTCAGGACTATGGCTACACCTTC. Protein product: CAWMRVQDYGYTF.

This clonotype came up once. This chain connects TRBV20-1 to TRBJ1-1, with D uncertain. V was clipped by 0 bases and J by 3 bases, with 14 bases between them. This CDR3 region has 15 residues. The germline V gene has CDR1 DFQATT and CDR2 SNEGSKA (reference sequence). This CDR3 reads CSARDVTPGYTEAFF. For the CDR3, the DNA is TGCAGTGCTAGAGATGTGACACCAGGATACACTGAAGCTTTCTTT.